This T cell receptor beta chain was captured by sequencing in a study of T cell responses to AZD1222 COVID-19 vaccine. Some clones are missing from TCRdb's copy, which holds only in-frame ones; the method was immunoSEQ multiplex PCR. In the table there are more than 150,000 clones, more than 80% of which are singletons. The CDR3 has 14 amino acids. Germline V CDR1 and CDR2: SQVTM, ANQGSEA. V was cut by 5 bases and J by 2 bases, with 15 bases left in between. The source was peripheral blood, collected on day 0 of AZD1222 vaccination. The TCR was taken from an adult in good health. V is TRBV29-1 and J is TRBJ1-2, with unresolved D. The CDR3 sequence is CSVLAPVTNYGYTF. The CDR3 DNA sequence: TGCAGCGTTCTAGCCCCGGTCACCAACTATGGCTACACCTTC.